Many counts were recorded for the clone carrying this T cell receptor (beta chain). The data stem from a study of T cells in Graves' hyperthyroidism and ophthalmopathy. Germline loops: CDR1 SGHNT, CDR2 YENEEA. The CDR3 totals 14 residues. Between the trimmed V and J ends, which lost 4 bases and 2 bases, there was a span of 9 bases. RNA transcripts were the template for amplifying TCR beta CDR3 regions. Researchers ran a first-round RT-PCR on the TCR CDR3 using the HTBI primer set. One entry per CDR3 protein, called by TCRdb with MiXCR from the multiplex PCR reads. The sample yields roughly 420,000 distinct CDR3 sequences, roughly 15% seen once.

The V and J genes are TRBV11-3 and TRBJ2-1; D may match TRBD1 or TRBD2 (5 bases each). This sequence was found in a woman under 30 with Graves' hyperthyroidism. The specimen was blood. CDR3 amino acids: CASSSRGTYNEQFF. The CDR3 nucleotides read TGTGCCAGCAGCTCCCGGGGCACCTACAATGAGCAGTTCTTC.